This T cell receptor (beta chain) originates from a study of beta chain features in type 1 diabetes. The V gene's germline CDR1 is SGHRS and CDR2 YFSETQ. The CDR3 has 15 residues. The V segment lost 5 bases and the J segment 4 bases; nucleotides outside the gene matches: 11. Expressed TCRB transcripts were sequenced after all isolated RNA was converted to cDNA. The method was immunoSEQ multiplex PCR; TCRdb's version includes in-frame clones alone and lacks a portion of them. The sample carries around 320,000 clones, 11% to 15% recorded once. This clone was detected a few times. This chain joins TRBV5-1 and TRBJ1-2, with 7 bases that match TRBD1. The clonotype comes from a man in his thirties or forties in good health. The material sequenced was central memory CD4+ T cells from blood. CDR3 sequence (DNA): TGCGCCAGCAGGGACCCGACAGGGTCTAGCTATGGCTACACCTTC. It specifies CASRDPTGSSYGYTF.